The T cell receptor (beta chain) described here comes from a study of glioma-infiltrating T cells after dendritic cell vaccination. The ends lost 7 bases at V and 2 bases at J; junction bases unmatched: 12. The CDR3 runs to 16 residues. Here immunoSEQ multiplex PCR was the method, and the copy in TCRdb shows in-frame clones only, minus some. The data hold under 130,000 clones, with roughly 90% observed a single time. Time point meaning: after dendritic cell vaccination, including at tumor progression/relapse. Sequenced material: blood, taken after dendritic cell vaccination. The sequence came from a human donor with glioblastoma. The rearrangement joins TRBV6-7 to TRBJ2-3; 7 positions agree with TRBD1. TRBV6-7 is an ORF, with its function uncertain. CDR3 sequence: CASKQGTAEDTDTQYF. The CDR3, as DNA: TGTGCCAGCAAACAAGGGACAGCGGAAGACACAGATACGCAGTATTTT.